The present T cell receptor (beta chain) was sequenced within a study of regulatory T cells in long-lasting Graves disease (TCRdb year 2021). Regarding the study in general: Persistent Graves' disease meant more than 5 years of antithyroid drug treatment with TSH receptor autoantibodies that stayed positive. Persistent Graves' disease patients were compared with newly diagnosed Graves' disease patients by peripheral blood TCR sequencing and RNA sequencing. The study was conducted in China and was registered as a clinical trial. TCR sequencing covered 13 persistent and approximately 20 newly diagnosed Graves' disease patients, some 33 samples in total. Persistent Graves' disease patients in the clinical cohort had taken antithyroid drugs for 9.5 to 13 years on average. What the work shows at the level of the full study, not this receptor alone: Because the primary lesion, thyroid tissue, could not be accessed, the study looked at peripheral blood alone. The authors acknowledged the small sample size as a limitation that may reduce accuracy. A larger number of public clonotypes was shared among persistent patients (about 2,700) than among newly diagnosed patients (approximately 1,000). Persistent disease showed preferential use of TRBV28, TRBJ1-2 and TRBJ2-5, whereas newly diagnosed disease favored TRBV20-1 and TRBJ2-1. Only the TCR beta chain was sequenced and analyzed. Compared with newly diagnosed patients, patients with persistent Graves' disease had lower TCR Shannon entropy and fewer highly expanded clones, which suggests clonal expansion.

According to the study, the label for this sample's time point signals: persistent/refractory GD, antithyroid drugs over 5 years with positive TRAb. RNA was extracted from PBMCs in TRIzol for both TCR sequencing and RNA sequencing. The diagnosis of Graves' disease followed American Thyroid Association guidelines. Recruitment of patients was carried out at an endocrinology department in Xi'an, China. Each patient gave around 9 milliliters of peripheral blood, collected in an EDTA anticoagulant tube. PBMCs were isolated by Ficoll Paque Plus density gradient separation without further T cell sorting. An Agilent 2100 Bioanalyzer and agarose gel were used to check RNA quality, while a NanoDrop 2000 measured RNA concentration. This clonotype showed up just a few times. There is no known antigen for this receptor. The record has no base qualities; no much larger clone is one base away. Taken from the germline V gene, the CDR1 and CDR2 loops are MGHRA and YSYEKL. V is reduced by 1 base and J by 5 bases, leaving a spacing of 11 bases between them. The CDR3 runs 14 amino acids, cysteine and phenylalanine included. The DNA shown is the 42-base CDR3, in frame from base 1.

Libraries came from multiplex PCR. Sequencing was carried out with an Illumina HiSeq 4000. iRepertoire HTBI primers and Arm-PCR amplification of CDR3 regions were used to construct TCR beta libraries. Gel purification was performed on PCR products prior to sequencing. The original pipeline was this. Across samples, some 62 TRBV and 13 to 15 TRBJ segments were identified and used for gene usage analysis of CDR3 amino acid clonotypes. COPE and FqMerger were used to merge the filtered high-quality paired reads into contigs. Contigs were aligned with BLAST to IMGT TRBV, TRBD and TRBJ reference genes, and CDR3 was defined per IMGT. Any clonotype with a frequency above 0.1% was classified as a highly expanded clone. Shannon entropy served as the measure of repertoire diversity, while the Gini coefficient captured V-J evenness. A clonotype found in more than one individual was treated as public. In-frame beta chains were kept once TCRdb had trimmed the public reads at Q25 with fastp and called clones with MiXCR. Duplicate CDR3 protein sequences are folded into a single record with the most common DNA and genes. TCRdb, not the original authors, processed these V and J calls. Counted in this sample were about 310,000 distinct CDR3 sequences; approximately 20% of them appeared once. Approximately 53% of the sample is held by the ten biggest clonotypes.

The receptor's source is a female donor with Graves disease. The input for sequencing was peripheral blood mononuclear cells (PBMCs), taken when the disease was refractory, from a patient treated with antithyroid drugs. The chain is made from TRBV4-1 and TRBJ2-5; the D segment could be TRBD2, given 6 matching bases. Read as DNA, the sequence is TGCGCCAGCAGCCAAGTCGCGGGGATGGAGACCCAGTACTTC. This translates into CASSQVAGMETQYF.